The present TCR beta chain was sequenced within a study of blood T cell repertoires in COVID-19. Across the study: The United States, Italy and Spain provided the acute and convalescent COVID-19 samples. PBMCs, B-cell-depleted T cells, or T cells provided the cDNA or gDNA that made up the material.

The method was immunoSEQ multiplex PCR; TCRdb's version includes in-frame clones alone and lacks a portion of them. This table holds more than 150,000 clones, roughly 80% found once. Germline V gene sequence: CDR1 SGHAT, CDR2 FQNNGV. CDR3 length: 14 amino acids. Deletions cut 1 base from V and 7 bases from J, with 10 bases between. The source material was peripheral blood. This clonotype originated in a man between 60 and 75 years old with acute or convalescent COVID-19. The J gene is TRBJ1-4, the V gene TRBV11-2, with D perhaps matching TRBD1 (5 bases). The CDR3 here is CASSLGQGGEKLFF. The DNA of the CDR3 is TGTGCCAGCAGCTTAGGGCAGGGCGGTGAAAAACTGTTTTTT.